The rows below give T cell receptor beta chains drawn from one sample of a study of T-cell memory formation after mild COVID-19. MiXCR, run by TCRdb on the 5' RACE reads, gives a single entry per CDR3 protein. The sample lists 85,000 to 130,000 distinct CDR3 sequences, about a sixth occurring once. The source material was PBMCs or a T cell subset sorted from them (not recorded which). These receptors all come from an adult woman who had mild COVID-19 (a few samples of this study predate the infection). Cell type and time point are not known. CDR3s include the opening cysteine and the closing phenylalanine or tryptophan. D genes are given only for firm matches. Clone size appears in some rows only: once, few, many, or a class for an expanded clone.

clone_size d_call j_call v_call cdr3_nt cdr3_aa
. . TRBJ2-7 TRBV27 TGTGCCAGCAGTTTCGGGGGCTCCCCCCCCTACGAGCAGTACTTC CASSFGGSPPYEQYF
many TRBD1 TRBJ2-5 TRBV2 TGTGCCAGCAGGGAGGACCCTGGGACAGGGCAAGAGACCCAGTACTTC CASREDPGTGQETQYF
few . TRBJ2-7 TRBV5-5 TGTGCCAGCAGCTCCCTCTTAAGGCCCTTCGAGCAGTACTTC CASSSLLRPFEQYF
few TRBD1 TRBJ1-2 TRBV7-6 TGTGCCAGCAGCTCTCAATTCCAGGGACAGGGTATTGGTGGCTACACCTTC CASSSQFQGQGIGGYTF
few TRBD2 TRBJ2-7 TRBV9 TGTGCCAGCAGCCTAGCGGGGGACCTCGAGCAGTACTTC CASSLAGDLEQYF
few . TRBJ1-3 TRBV5-1 TGCGCCAGCAGCTCTTCAGTGGGGGCAGACTCTGGAAACACCATATATTTT CASSSSVGADSGNTIYF
few . TRBJ2-1 TRBV7-3 TGTGCCAGCAGCTTCGGGGGAGGCGCCTACAATGAGCAGTTCTTC CASSFGGGAYNEQFF
. TRBD2 TRBJ2-7 TRBV7-9 TGTGCCAGCAGCTTAGGCGGGACTAGCGGGAGGGGCGAGCAGTACTTC CASSLGGTSGRGEQYF
. . TRBJ2-2 TRBV5-4 TGTGCCAGCAGCCCCGAATCGACCGGGGAGCTGTTTTTT CASSPESTGELFF
. TRBD1 TRBJ1-1 TRBV29-1 TGCAGCGTGAGACAGGGTTCCACTGAAGCTTTCTTT CSVRQGSTEAFF
. . TRBJ2-1 TRBV4-2 TGTGCCAGCAGCCAACTTATAAGCGGGCTCAGCTCCTACAATGAGCAGTTCTTC CASSQLISGLSSYNEQFF
few . TRBJ2-7 TRBV24-1 TGTGCCACCAGTGGGACGGATGTCTACGAGCAGTACTTC CATSGTDVYEQYF
few . TRBJ2-5 TRBV12-3/TRBV12-4 TGTGCCAGCAGTCCCTTCCGGGGCCAAGAGACCCAGTACTTC CASSPFRGQETQYF
few TRBD1 TRBJ1-2 TRBV5-1 TGCGCCAGCAGGGAAACGAACAGGGGATTGAACTATGGCTACACCTTC CASRETNRGLNYGYTF
many . TRBJ2-7 TRBV5-5 TGTGCCAGCAGCCCGGGACTCACCTACGAGCAGTACTTC CASSPGLTYEQYF
few TRBD2 TRBJ2-1 TRBV5-1 TGCGCCAGCGGTGACTGGACTAGCGGGAGCTATGAGCAGTTCTTC CASGDWTSGSYEQFF
. TRBD1 TRBJ1-1 TRBV15 TGTGCCACCAGCATTTCGGGGACAGGGGGTCGATCTGGTGAAGCTTTCTTT CATSISGTGGRSGEAFF
. TRBD2 TRBJ2-7 TRBV7-7 TGTGCTAGCAGCTCGACTAGCGGTATAACCTACGAGCAGTACTTC CASSSTSGITYEQYF
few . TRBJ2-2 TRBV11-2 TGTGCCAGCAGCACCTCTCGGACAGCCGCGGACACCGGGGAGCTGTTTTTT CASSTSRTAADTGELFF
. TRBD1 TRBJ2-1 TRBV6-5 TGTGCCAGCAGTCACCAGGGGGACAGTCTCTACAATGAGCAGTTCTTC CASSHQGDSLYNEQFF
few . TRBJ2-2 TRBV29-1 TGCAGCGTTAAGGAGGACACCGGGGAGCTGTTTTTT CSVKEDTGELFF
few . TRBJ2-3 TRBV7-3 TGTGCCAGCAGCCAAGGATTTGCGGGTTCCACAGATACGCAGTATTTT CASSQGFAGSTDTQYF
. TRBD1 TRBJ1-2 TRBV4-1 TGCGCCAGCAGCCAAGCCCTATCCCTAACAGGGGGCGACTATGGCTACACCTTC CASSQALSLTGGDYGYTF
few TRBD2 TRBJ2-1 TRBV5-6 TGTGCCAGCAGCCTTAGCGGGGGGGATGAGCAGTTCTTC CASSLSGGDEQFF
. TRBD2 TRBJ2-1 TRBV4-1 TGCGCCAGCAGCCAAGCAACTAGCGGGGGGGCAGGTGAGCAGTTCTTC CASSQATSGGAGEQFF
. TRBD1 TRBJ1-2 TRBV2 TGTGCCAGCAGTTTCACAGGGGCCGACGGCTACACCTTC CASSFTGADGYTF
once . TRBJ1-1 TRBV15 TGTGCCACCAGCAGAGACTGGGGGACTGAAGCTTTCTTT CATSRDWGTEAFF
. TRBD2 TRBJ2-3 TRBV20-1 TGCAGTGCTAGAGGCGCGACTAGCGGGATAACAGATACGCAGTATTTT CSARGATSGITDTQYF
. . TRBJ2-1 TRBV24-1 TGTGCCACCAGTGACAAAGGGATTGCACCATGGAATGAGCAGTTCTTC CATSDKGIAPWNEQFF
few TRBD1 TRBJ2-7 TRBV5-5 TGTGCCAGCAGCACACCGGGACAGAAATACGAGCAGTACTTC CASSTPGQKYEQYF
few TRBD2 TRBJ2-3 TRBV15 TGTGCCACCAGCACGAGGGCTAGCGGGGACACAGATACGCAGTATTTT CATSTRASGDTDTQYF
. TRBD1 TRBJ1-1 TRBV14 TGTGCCAGCAAAGTAGGACAGGGGAGCACTGAAGCTTTCTTT CASKVGQGSTEAFF
few TRBD1 TRBJ1-1 TRBV5-1 TGCGCCAGCAGCAACGGACAGGGTAGGACTGAAGCTTTCTTT CASSNGQGRTEAFF
once . TRBJ1-1 TRBV10-3 TGTGCCCCGGTTAAAATGTTGTACGCCGAAGCTTTCTTT CAPVKMLYAEAFF
few TRBD2 TRBJ2-7 TRBV24-1 TGTGCCACCAGTGAAGGACTAGCGGGGCCCTACGAGCAGTACTTC CATSEGLAGPYEQYF
few . TRBJ1-1 TRBV19 TGTGCCAGTAGTATAGGACAGGCACACGAAGCTTTCTTT CASSIGQAHEAFF
few . TRBJ2-1 TRBV4-3 TGCGCCAGCAGCCAGGGGAGGTACTACAATGAGCAGTTCTTC CASSQGRYYNEQFF
. . TRBJ1-1 TRBV7-9 TGTGCCAGCAGCTCAGGACAGCTTGAAGCTTTCTTT CASSSGQLEAFF
. TRBD2 TRBJ2-5 TRBV25-1 TGTGCCAGCAGTGAAAAACTAGCGGGAGCAGAGACCCAGTACTTC CASSEKLAGAETQYF
. . TRBJ1-2 TRBV15 TGTGCCACCAGCAGAGATCAGAACCGCGCCCTCTATGGCTACACCTTC CATSRDQNRALYGYTF
few . TRBJ1-2 TRBV4-1 TGCGCCAGCAGCCAAGACCCCGCAGGCCGTGATGGCTACACCTTC CASSQDPAGRDGYTF
. . TRBJ1-2 TRBV5-1 TGCGCCAGCAGCATTTCTACAGGGTCCTATGGCTACACCTTC CASSISTGSYGYTF
once . TRBJ2-1 TRBV11-3 TGTGCCAGCTTAGGGGGGGGAGTAAATGAGCAGTTCTTC CASLGGGVNEQFF
few TRBD1 TRBJ1-1 TRBV5-6 TGTGCCAGCGGTAGATTCCGGGACAGCCTGAACACTGAAGCTTTCTTT CASGRFRDSLNTEAFF
few . TRBJ2-1 TRBV30 TGTGCCTGGAGTGTAAGCGGATACAATGAGCAGTTCTTC CAWSVSGYNEQFF
. . TRBJ2-7 TRBV6-6 TGTGCCAGCACTCTAGGAGGGCTGAGGGAGCAGTACTTC CASTLGGLREQYF
few TRBD2 TRBJ2-7 TRBV9 TGTGCCAGCAGCGCGACTAGCGGGGGGGCCGGAGAGCAGTACTTC CASSATSGGAGEQYF
. . TRBJ2-3 TRBV6-5 TGTGCCAGCAGTTACCGACTACCCCCCACAGATACGCAGTATTTT CASSYRLPPTDTQYF
medium-sized . TRBJ1-3 TRBV12-3/TRBV12-4 TGTGCCAGCAGCACAGGGTATCAAGACACCATATATTTT CASSTGYQDTIYF
. TRBD2 TRBJ2-7 TRBV27 TGTGCCAGCAGATCCTTAGCGGGAGAGGGCGAGCAGTACTTC CASRSLAGEGEQYF